This T cell receptor (beta chain) was obtained from a study of brain T cells in children with intractable seizures. Sequenced by immunoSEQ multiplex PCR; TCRdb stores in-frame clones only, minus some. The sample shows 95,000 to 120,000 clones, 94% of them seen only once. Whole-study findings and limits: Clones missing pre-surgery may reflect undersampling of that blood sample.

Only cases whose brain tissue showed the highest T cell transcript signatures were sequenced. At least one anti-epileptic drug was given before surgery. A note on this clone: What it binds is not known.

Germline V gene sequence: CDR1 MDHEN, CDR2 SYDVKM. V was clipped by 7 bases and J by 10 bases; unmatched bases: 10. The CDR3 contains 13 residues. The sample consisted of peripheral blood, taken at surgery. The genes are TRBV28 and TRBJ2-1; 7 nucleotides agree with TRBD2. The TCR was taken from a boy less than two years old with hemimegalencephaly and intractable seizures. The CDR3 protein is CASMGGAPGEQFF. The CDR3 bases are TGTGCCAGCATGGGAGGGGCGCCGGGGGAGCAGTTCTTC.